The entry below describes one T cell receptor beta chain. The CDR3 contains 13 residues. Germline CDR1 is SQVTM and CDR2 is ANQGSEA. UMI labels and 5' RACE were used to prepare the TRB cDNA libraries. TCRdb reprocessed the 5' RACE reads and stores each CDR3 protein as one record, lacking DNA. Recorded for this sample: about 41,000 distinct CDR3 sequences. CD45RO-CCR7+CD27+CD95- marked naive CD8+ T cells. These data are taken from a study of CXCR3-negative and CXCR3-positive naive CD8 T cells. Sequencing was done on a sample of naive CXCR3- CD8+ T cells from blood. Noted subset: CD45RO-CCR7+CD27+CD95- naive CD8+ T cells lacking CXCR3 (TNR3-). This chain connects TRBV29-1 to TRBJ1-4. The TCR comes from a human donor in good health. Some clones in this sample may be carry-over from other donors' samples. The CDR3 here is CSVKDARGEKLFF.